A single sample is the source of the 14 T cell receptor beta chains below, sequenced in a study of blood T cell repertoires in COVID-19. Some clones are missing from TCRdb's copy, which holds only in-frame ones; the method was immunoSEQ multiplex PCR. The table lists 140,000 to 150,000 clones, around 87% of them singletons, with approximately 3% in the top ten. Sequencing input: peripheral blood. The origin of the receptors is a woman aged 60-70 years with active COVID-19.

The chain is built from TRBV6-6 and TRBJ2-7; no definite D call. The CDR3 consists of 12 residues. The V end was cut by 6 bases, the J end by 2 bases, with 8 bases between. CDR1 and CDR2 from the germline V gene are MNHNY and SVGAGI (reference sequence). The CDR3 loop reads CASSYTAYEQYF. The CDR3 DNA reads TGTGCCAGCAGCTACACAGCCTACGAGCAGTACTTC.

The gene calls are TRBV7-6 and TRBJ2-3; D possibly corresponds to TRBD2 (6 bases). Germline CDR1 and CDR2: SGHVS and FNYEAQ. The V end was cut by 3 bases, the J end by 4 bases, with 14 bases between. The CDR3 spans 15 residues. The CDR3 nucleotides are TGTGCCAGCAGCTTGCTAGCGCGCTTGGCAGATACGCAGTATTTT. Protein product: CASSLLARLADTQYF.

The chain recombines TRBV19 with TRBJ1-1, with D perhaps matching TRBD1 (6 bases). V lost 7 bases, J lost 4 bases, and 13 bases lay in between. The CDR3 totals 13 residues. CDR1 and CDR2 (germline): LNHDA, SQIVND (reference sequence). CDR3 sequence (DNA): TGTGCCAGTACCGCACAGGGTTTCACTGAAGCTTTCTTT. Translated, it gives CASTAQGFTEAFF.

The chain couples TRBV5-4 to TRBJ2-3; D unclear. The CDR3 runs to 14 residues. The ends were cut back, 7 bases at V and 4 bases at J, with 16 bases in the middle. Germline CDR1 and CDR2: SGHNT and YYREEE (reference sequence). The CDR3 DNA is TGTGCCAGCGCCCCCTCCCGCGTTGCAGATACGCAGTATTTT. Protein: CASAPSRVADTQYF.

This chain links TRBV3-1 (or the pseudogene TRBV3-2) with TRBJ1-4, with TRBD1 matching over 11 bases. V trimming: 8 bases; J trimming: 0 bases; junction bases outside the gene matches: 14. The CDR3 sequence is 19 residues long. CDR1 and CDR2 (germline): LGHDT, YNNKEL (reference sequence). The CDR3 DNA sequence: TGTGCCAGCTCTCAGATCCGGGACAGGGGGTCTGCAACTAATGAAAAACTGTTTTTT. Translating gives CASSQIRDRGSATNEKLFF.

J is TRBJ2-5 and V is TRBV5-1; D might be TRBD2 (6 bases). The CDR3 contains 15 residues. Germline CDR1 and CDR2: SGHRS and YFSETQ. Between the trimmed V and J ends, which lost 2 bases and 1 base, there was a span of 12 bases. The CDR3 DNA follows: TGCGCCAGCAGCTTACGGGACTGGCCCCAAGAGACCCAGTACTTC. Protein product: CASSLRDWPQETQYF.

This chain joins TRBV5-1 and TRBJ2-7; 7 bases agree with TRBD1. The V gene's germline CDR1 is SGHRS and CDR2 YFSETQ. J was trimmed by 1 base and V by 4 bases; bases with no gene match: 2. The CDR3 is made up of 13 amino acids. The CDR3 protein is CASSTGQSYEQYF. The CDR3 coding sequence is TGCGCCAGCAGCACGGGACAGTCCTACGAGCAGTACTTC.

CDR3 coding DNA: TGTGCCAGCAGTACCGGGACAGGGGGCGCAACTGAAGCTTTCTTT. Its translation is CASSTGTGGATEAFF. J is TRBJ1-1 and V is TRBV6-5, with TRBD1 identical over 12 bases. The V and J ends lost 5 bases and 5 bases, in that order; junction bases with no gene match: 6. The CDR3 length is 15 residues. The germline gives CDR1 MNHEY, CDR2 SVGAGI.

This chain uses TRBV7-2 with TRBJ2-1; 11 positions match TRBD2. J was trimmed by 7 bases and V by 5 bases; bases with no gene match: 7. CDR1 and CDR2 (germline): SGHTA, FQGNSA. The CDR3 contains 15 residues. CDR3 coding DNA: TGTGCCAGCAGCATTAGCGGGAGGGCCATTAATGAGCAGTTCTTC. It codes for CASSISGRAINEQFF.

J is TRBJ1-1 and V is TRBV19; no clear D gene. V lost 6 bases, J lost 5 bases, and 7 bases lay in between. Germline values: CDR1 LNHDA, CDR2 SQIVND (reference sequence). This CDR3 is 11 amino acids long. The CDR3 loop is CASRSATEAFF. The CDR3 DNA follows: TGTGCCAGTAGATCCGCGACTGAAGCTTTCTTT.

This clone was found a few times. V is TRBV30 and J is TRBJ1-6; no definite D call. Per the germline V gene, CDR1 is GTSNPN and CDR2 is SVGIG (reference sequence). Trimming removed 8 bases at V and 4 bases at J, with 18 bases between. The CDR3 is 15 residues long. CDR3 in DNA: TGTGCCGCAAGTGGGAGGGAACGATATAATTCACCCCTCCACTTT. It codes for CAASGRERYNSPLHF.

This sequence joins TRBV2 and TRBJ2-3, with 12 bases identical to TRBD2. The CDR3 totals 17 residues. Germline-derived CDR1 and CDR2 are SNHLY and FYNNEI. Trimming at V came to 7 bases and at J to 4 bases, leaving 12 bases not matched to a gene. As DNA, the CDR3 is TGTGCCAGCACCAGACTAGCGGGAGTTGGTTTTGCAGATACGCAGTATTTT. Translating it yields CASTRLAGVGFADTQYF.

The rearrangement links TRBV4-1 to TRBJ2-7; 8 bases match TRBD2. J was trimmed by 2 bases and V by 1 base; bases with no gene match: 7. This CDR3 contains 16 residues. Germline CDR1 reads MGHRA; CDR2 reads YSYEKL. Written as DNA, the CDR3 is TGCGCCAGCAGCCAAGCAACACTAGCGGAAACCTACGAGCAGTACTTC. Its translation is CASSQATLAETYEQYF.

J is TRBJ2-7 and V is TRBV11-3, with no clear D. This CDR3 region has 13 residues. V lost 2 bases, J lost 3 bases, and 8 bases lay in between. Germline assignment: CDR1 SGHNT and CDR2 YENEEA. The CDR3 region is CASSLYANYEQYF. CDR3 nucleotide sequence: TGTGCCAGCAGCTTATATGCTAACTACGAGCAGTACTTC.